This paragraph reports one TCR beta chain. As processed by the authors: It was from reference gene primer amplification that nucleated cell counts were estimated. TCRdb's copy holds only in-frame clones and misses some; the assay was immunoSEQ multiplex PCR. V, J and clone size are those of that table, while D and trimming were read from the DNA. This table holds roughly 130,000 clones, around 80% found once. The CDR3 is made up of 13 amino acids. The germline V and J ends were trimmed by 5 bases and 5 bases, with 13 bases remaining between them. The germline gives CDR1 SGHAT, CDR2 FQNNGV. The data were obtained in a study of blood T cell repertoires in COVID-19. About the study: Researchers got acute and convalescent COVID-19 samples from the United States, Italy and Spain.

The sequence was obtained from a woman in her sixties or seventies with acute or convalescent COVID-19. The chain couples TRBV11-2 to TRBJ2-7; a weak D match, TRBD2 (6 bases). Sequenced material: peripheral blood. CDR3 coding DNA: TGTGCCAGCAGCCTCGCGGGAAACGACGAGCAGTACTTC. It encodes CASSLAGNDEQYF. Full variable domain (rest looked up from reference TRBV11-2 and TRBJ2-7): EAGVAQSPRYKIIEKRQSVAFWCNPISGHATLYWYQQILGQGPKLLIQFQNNGVVDDSQLPKDRFSAERLKGVDSTLKIQPAKLEDSAVYLCASSLAGNDEQYFGPGTRLTVT.